The 8 T cell receptor beta chains presented below share a single source sample, sequenced in a study of CD8+ T cells in alopecia areata. As to treatment: oral pan-JAK inhibitor, 5-10 mg twice daily. RNA extraction and reverse transcription yielded cDNA as sequencing template. TCRdb's table, derived via immunoSEQ multiplex PCR, lists solely in-frame clones and lacks some. The table has fewer than 200,000 clones, 58% seen once. The source material was CD4+ T cells sorted from blood, sampled at approximately week 56, from a patient treated with tofacitinib. These TCRs come from a human donor with alopecia areata.

This clone was recorded a few times. The J gene is TRBJ2-7, the V gene TRBV4-1, with D maybe TRBD1 (6 bases). The CDR3 consists of 17 residues. Germline V lookup: CDR1 MGHRA, CDR2 YSYEKL. V lost 0 bases and J 3 bases, leaving 18 bases between the germline ends. CDR3 nucleotides: TGCGCCAGCAGCCAAGATGGCCAGGGGCGCCAGGGCTACGAGCAGTACTTC. This sequence encodes CASSQDGQGRQGYEQYF.

The sample holds a few counts of this clone. The chain carries TRBV4-2 and TRBJ2-5; 9 bases align to TRBD2. Germline-derived CDR1 and CDR2 are LGHNA and YNFKEQ. After removal of 4 bases from V and 7 bases from J, the junction contained 13 bases not matched to a gene. The CDR3 totals 16 residues. The CDR3 DNA reads TGTGCCAGCAGCCTTACAGCGGGGGGTCCGAGCGGGACCCAGTACTTC. Its translation: CASSLTAGGPSGTQYF.

CDR3 sequence: CAISGAVNTEAFF. The DNA for the CDR3 is TGTGCCATCAGTGGGGCAGTAAACACTGAAGCTTTCTTT. The chain joins TRBV10-3 to TRBJ1-1; D not certain. This CDR3 comprises 13 residues. V lost 4 bases and J lost 2, with 8 bases in between. CDR1 and CDR2 from the germline V gene are ENHRY and SYGVKD.

The CDR3 spells CAWSLTGSGYTF. The CDR3 coding sequence is TGTGCCTGGAGCCTAACAGGGAGTGGCTACACCTTC. The V gene is TRBV30, the J gene TRBJ1-2; weak D call: TRBD1 (6 bases). This CDR3 has 12 amino acids. Germline V CDR1 and CDR2: GTSNPN, SVGIG (reference sequence). With 3 bases removed from V and 7 bases from J, the gap between germline ends came to 12 bases.

CDR3 DNA sequence: TGCGCCAGCAGCGAGACGATCACCGGGGAGCTGTTTTTT. Protein product: CASSETITGELFF. The chain employs TRBV5-1 and TRBJ2-2; D gene uncertain. The V gene's germline CDR1 is SGHRS and CDR2 YFSETQ. Trimming took off 4 bases at V and 4 bases at J, with 8 bases between the two ends. The CDR3 is 13 residues long.

J is TRBJ2-7 and V is TRBV5-1, with a possible D match to TRBD1 (5 bases). The V gene lost 0 bases and the J gene lost 1 base, with 5 bases spanning the gap. The length of the CDR3 is 13 residues. The V gene's germline CDR1 is SGHRS and CDR2 YFSETQ. CDR3 in amino acids: CASSLGQSYEQYF. In nucleotides, the CDR3 is TGCGCCAGCAGCTTGGGACAGTCCTACGAGCAGTACTTC.

This clone was seen a handful of times. The rearrangement joins TRBV29-1 to TRBJ1-2; D gene ambiguous. Trimming took 7 bases from V and 8 from J, leaving 14 bases between them. Per germline, CDR1 SQVTM and CDR2 ANQGSEA. The length of the CDR3 is 11 residues. Written as DNA, the CDR3 is TGCAGCGGCCGGACGGGGAAAGGCTACACCTTC. It codes for CSGRTGKGYTF.

This clone was detected a few times. The chain employs TRBV10-3 and TRBJ2-3; D call uncertain. The CDR3 length is 14 residues. CDR1 is ENHRY, CDR2 SYGVKD, per germline. V lost 0 bases and J 3 bases, leaving 7 bases between the germline ends. The CDR3 here is CAISESKSTDTQYF. The DNA of the CDR3 is TGTGCCATCAGTGAGTCGAAATCAACAGATACGCAGTATTTT.